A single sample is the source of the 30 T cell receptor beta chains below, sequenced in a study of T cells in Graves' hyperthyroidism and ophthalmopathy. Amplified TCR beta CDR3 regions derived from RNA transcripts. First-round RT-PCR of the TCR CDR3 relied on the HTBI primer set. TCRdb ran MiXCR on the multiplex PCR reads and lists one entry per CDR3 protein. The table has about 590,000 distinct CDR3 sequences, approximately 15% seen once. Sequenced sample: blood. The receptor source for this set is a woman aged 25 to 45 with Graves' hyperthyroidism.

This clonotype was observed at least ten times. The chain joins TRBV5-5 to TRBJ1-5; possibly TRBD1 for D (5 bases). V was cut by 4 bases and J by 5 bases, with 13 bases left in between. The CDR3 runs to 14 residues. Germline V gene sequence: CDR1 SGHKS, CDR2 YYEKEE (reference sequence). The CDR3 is CASSVGTKDQPQHF. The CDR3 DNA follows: TGTGCCAGCAGCGTAGGGACCAAAGATCAGCCCCAGCATTTT.

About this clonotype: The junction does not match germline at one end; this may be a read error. CDR3 sequence: CASSQRSSYNSPLHF. CDR3 coding DNA: TGCGCCAGCAGCCAACGGAGCTCCTATAATTCACCCCTCCACTTT. This rearrangement joins TRBV7-2 to TRBJ1-6; D unresolved. Germline CDR1 SGHTA, CDR2 FQGNSA. The CDR3 covers 15 residues.

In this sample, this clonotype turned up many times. For the CDR3, the DNA is TGCAGTGCCAGCGCCCCTAGCGGCACAGATACGCAGTATTTT. Amino acid sequence: CSASAPSGTDTQYF. V gene TRBV20-1 combines with J gene TRBJ2-3; tentatively, D is TRBD2 (6 bases). Germline CDR1 reads DFQATT; CDR2 reads SNEGSKA (reference sequence). V gave up 6 bases and J gave up 1 base, with 14 bases separating them. The CDR3 length is 14 residues.

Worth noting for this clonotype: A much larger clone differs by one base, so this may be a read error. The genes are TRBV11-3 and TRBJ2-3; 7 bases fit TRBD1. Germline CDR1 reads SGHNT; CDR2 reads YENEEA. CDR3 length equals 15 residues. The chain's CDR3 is CTSSITTGTTDTQYF. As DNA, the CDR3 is TGTACCAGCAGCATTACGACAGGGACAACAGATACGCAGTATTTT.

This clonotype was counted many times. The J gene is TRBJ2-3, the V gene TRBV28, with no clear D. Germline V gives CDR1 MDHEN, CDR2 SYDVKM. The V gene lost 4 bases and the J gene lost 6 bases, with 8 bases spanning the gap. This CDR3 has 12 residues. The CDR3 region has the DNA TGTGCCAGCAGTTCTACTCATGATACGCAGTATTTT. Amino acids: CASSSTHDTQYF.

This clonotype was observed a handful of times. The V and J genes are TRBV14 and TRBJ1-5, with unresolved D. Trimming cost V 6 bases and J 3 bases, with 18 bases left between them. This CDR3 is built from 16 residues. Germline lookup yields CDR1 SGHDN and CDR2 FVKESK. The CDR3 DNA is TGTGCCAGCAGGAAGACCTCGGACGGGAACAATCAGCCCCAGCATTTT. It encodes CASRKTSDGNNQPQHF.

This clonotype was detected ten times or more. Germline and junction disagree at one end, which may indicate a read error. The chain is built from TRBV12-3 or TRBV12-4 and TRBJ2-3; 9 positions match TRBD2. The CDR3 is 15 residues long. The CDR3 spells CASSLAGRGADTQYF. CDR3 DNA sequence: TGTGCCAGCAGTCTAGCGGGACGGGGGGCAGATACGCAGTATTTT.

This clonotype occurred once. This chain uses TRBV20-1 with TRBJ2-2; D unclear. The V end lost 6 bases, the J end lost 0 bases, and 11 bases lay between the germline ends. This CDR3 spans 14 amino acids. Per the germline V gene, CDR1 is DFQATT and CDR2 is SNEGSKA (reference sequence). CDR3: CSATWVANTGELFF. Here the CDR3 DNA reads TGCAGTGCCACTTGGGTAGCGAACACCGGGGAGCTGTTTTTT.

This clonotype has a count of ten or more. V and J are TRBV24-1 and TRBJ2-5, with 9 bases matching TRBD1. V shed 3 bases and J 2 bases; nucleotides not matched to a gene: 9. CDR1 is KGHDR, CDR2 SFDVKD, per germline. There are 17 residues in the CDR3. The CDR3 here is CATSDPRQGGRQETQYF. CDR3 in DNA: TGTGCCACCAGTGATCCTCGACAGGGGGGGAGGCAAGAGACCCAGTACTTC.

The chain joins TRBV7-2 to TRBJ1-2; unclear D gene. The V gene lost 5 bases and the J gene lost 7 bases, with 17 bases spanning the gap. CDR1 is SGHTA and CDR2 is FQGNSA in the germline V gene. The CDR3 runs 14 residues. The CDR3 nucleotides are TGTGCCAGCAGCCCCCACAAAGAAAGCACTGGCTACACCTTC. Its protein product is CASSPHKESTGYTF.

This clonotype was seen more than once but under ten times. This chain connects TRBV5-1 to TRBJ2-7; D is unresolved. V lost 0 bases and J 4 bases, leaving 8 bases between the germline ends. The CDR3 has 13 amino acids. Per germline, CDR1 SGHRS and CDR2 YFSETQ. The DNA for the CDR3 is TGCGCCAGCAGCTTGGAGTCGTTTTACGAGCAGTACTTC. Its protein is CASSLESFYEQYF.

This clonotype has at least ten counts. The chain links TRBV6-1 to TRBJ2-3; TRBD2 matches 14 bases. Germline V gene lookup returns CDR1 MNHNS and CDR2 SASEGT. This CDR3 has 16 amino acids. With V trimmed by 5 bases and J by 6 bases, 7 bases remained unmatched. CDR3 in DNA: TGTGCCAGCAGTCTTGGACTAGCGGGGGGATCGGATACGCAGTATTTT. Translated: CASSLGLAGGSDTQYF.

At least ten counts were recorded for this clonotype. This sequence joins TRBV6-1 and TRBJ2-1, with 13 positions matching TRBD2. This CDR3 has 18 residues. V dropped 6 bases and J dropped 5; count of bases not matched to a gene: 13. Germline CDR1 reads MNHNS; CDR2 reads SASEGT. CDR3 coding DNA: TGTGCCAGCAGCCGGACTAGCGGGAGCCGCGCTCGAGACAATGAGCAGTTCTTC. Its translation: CASSRTSGSRARDNEQFF.

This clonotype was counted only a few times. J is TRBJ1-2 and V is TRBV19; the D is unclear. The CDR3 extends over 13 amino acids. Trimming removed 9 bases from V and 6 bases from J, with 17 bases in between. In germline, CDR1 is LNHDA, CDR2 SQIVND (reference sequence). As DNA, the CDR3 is TGTGCCAGCCGGTCTACCCCCCTTGATGGCTACACCTTC. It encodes CASRSTPLDGYTF.

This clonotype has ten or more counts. Here the CDR3 DNA reads TGTGCCAGCAGCTTTGACGGGACGAACACCGGGGAGCTGTTTTTT. This encodes CASSFDGTNTGELFF. The chain links TRBV11-2 to TRBJ2-2; possible D gene TRBD2, 5 bases. The V gene's germline CDR1 is SGHAT and CDR2 FQNNGV. The CDR3 runs 15 residues. V was trimmed by 3 bases and J by 0 bases, leaving 8 bases between them.

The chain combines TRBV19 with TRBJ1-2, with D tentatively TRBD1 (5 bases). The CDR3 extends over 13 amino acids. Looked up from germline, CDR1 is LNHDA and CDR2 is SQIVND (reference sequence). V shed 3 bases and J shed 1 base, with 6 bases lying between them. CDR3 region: CASSMTDNYGYTF. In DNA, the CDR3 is TGTGCCAGTAGTATGACAGATAACTATGGCTACACCTTC.

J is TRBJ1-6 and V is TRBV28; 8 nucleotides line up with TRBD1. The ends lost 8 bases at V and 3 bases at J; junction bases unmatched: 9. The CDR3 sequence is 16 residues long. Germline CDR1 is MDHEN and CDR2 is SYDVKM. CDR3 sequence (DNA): TGTGCCAGCGCCCGGGGCGGGACAGGCTATAATTCACCCCTCCACTTT. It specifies CASARGGTGYNSPLHF.

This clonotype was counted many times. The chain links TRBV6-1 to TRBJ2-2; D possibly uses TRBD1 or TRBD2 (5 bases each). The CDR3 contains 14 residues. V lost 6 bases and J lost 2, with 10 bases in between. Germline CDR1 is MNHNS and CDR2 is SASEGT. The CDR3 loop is CASRRGTNTGELFF. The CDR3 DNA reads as TGTGCCAGCAGGAGGGGCACCAACACCGGGGAGCTGTTTTTT.

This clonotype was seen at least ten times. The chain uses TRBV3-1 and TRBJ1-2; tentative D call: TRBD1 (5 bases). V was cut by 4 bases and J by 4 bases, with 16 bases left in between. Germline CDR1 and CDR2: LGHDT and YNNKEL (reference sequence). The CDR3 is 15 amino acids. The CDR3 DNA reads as TGTGCCAGCAGCCGGAAGGTGTCAGGGACCTATGGCTACACCTTC. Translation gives CASSRKVSGTYGYTF.

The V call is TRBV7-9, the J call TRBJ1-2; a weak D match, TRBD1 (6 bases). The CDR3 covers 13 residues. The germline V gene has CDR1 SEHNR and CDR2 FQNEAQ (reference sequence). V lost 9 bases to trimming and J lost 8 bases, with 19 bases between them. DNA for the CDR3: TGTGCCAGTAGTCCTCGGACAGCGAGGGGCTACACCTTC. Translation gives CASSPRTARGYTF.

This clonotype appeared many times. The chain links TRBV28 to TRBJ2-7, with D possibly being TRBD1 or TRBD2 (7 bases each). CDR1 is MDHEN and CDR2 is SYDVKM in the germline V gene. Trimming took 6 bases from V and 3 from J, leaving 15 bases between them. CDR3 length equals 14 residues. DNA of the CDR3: TGTGCCAGCAGAGCAGGGGGGGCGAGCTACGAGCAGTACTTC. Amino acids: CASRAGGASYEQYF.

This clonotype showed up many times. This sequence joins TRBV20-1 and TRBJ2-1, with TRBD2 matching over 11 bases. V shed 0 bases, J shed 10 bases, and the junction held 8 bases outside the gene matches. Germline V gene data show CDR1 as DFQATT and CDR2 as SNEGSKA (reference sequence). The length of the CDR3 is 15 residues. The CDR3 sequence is CSARDPSGRPTEQFF. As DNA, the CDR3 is TGCAGTGCTAGAGACCCTAGCGGGAGGCCGACCGAGCAGTTCTTC.

The CDR3, as DNA: TGCAGTGCCCCAGGGGGACTAGCGGGAGCCTCCTACAATGAGCAGTTCTTC. Translating gives CSAPGGLAGASYNEQFF. V gene TRBV20-1 combines with J gene TRBJ2-1, with 14 bases identical to TRBD2. CDR1 is DFQATT and CDR2 is SNEGSKA in the germline V gene (reference sequence). The CDR3 runs to 17 residues. The V and J ends lost 6 bases and 0 bases, in that order; junction bases with no gene match: 7.

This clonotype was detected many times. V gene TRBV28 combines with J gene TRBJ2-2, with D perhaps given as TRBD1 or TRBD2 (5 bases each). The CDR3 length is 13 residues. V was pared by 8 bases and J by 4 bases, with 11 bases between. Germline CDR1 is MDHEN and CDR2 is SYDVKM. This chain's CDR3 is CASEGSGTGELFF. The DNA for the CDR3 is TGTGCCAGCGAGGGGAGCGGCACCGGGGAGCTGTTTTTT.

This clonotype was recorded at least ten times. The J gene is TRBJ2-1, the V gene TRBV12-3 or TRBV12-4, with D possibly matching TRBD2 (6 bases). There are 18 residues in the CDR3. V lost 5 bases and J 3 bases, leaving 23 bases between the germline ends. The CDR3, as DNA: TGTGCCAGCAGTCCACCCGATATTACGGCGGGAAGCTACAATGAGCAGTTCTTC. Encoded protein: CASSPPDITAGSYNEQFF.

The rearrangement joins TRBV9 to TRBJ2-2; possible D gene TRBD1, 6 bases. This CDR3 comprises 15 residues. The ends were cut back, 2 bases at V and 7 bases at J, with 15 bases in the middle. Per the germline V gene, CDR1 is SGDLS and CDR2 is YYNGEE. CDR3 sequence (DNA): TGTGCCAGCAGCGTGAGGGGGAATTCCGGCGGGGAGCTGTTTTTT. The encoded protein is CASSVRGNSGGELFF.

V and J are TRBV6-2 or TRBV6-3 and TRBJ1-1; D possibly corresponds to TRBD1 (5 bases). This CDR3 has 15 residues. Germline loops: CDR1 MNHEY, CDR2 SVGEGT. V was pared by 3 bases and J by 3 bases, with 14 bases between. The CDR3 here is CASSYLGPVHTEAFF. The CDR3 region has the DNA TGTGCCAGCAGTTATTTGGGACCCGTCCACACTGAAGCTTTCTTT.

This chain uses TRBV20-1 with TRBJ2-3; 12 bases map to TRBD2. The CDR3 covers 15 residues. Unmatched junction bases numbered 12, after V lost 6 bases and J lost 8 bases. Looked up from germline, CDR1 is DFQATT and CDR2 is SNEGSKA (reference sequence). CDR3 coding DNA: TGCAGTGCCCCAAATGGACTAGCGGGATATGGTACGCAGTATTTT. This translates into CSAPNGLAGYGTQYF.

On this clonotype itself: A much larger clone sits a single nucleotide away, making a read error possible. CDR3 sequence: CSAPGLNAEAFF. CDR3 in DNA: TGCAGTGCCCCGGGATTGAACGCTGAAGCTTTCTTT. The chain combines TRBV20-1 with TRBJ1-1; D remains unclear. The CDR3 totals 12 residues. In germline, CDR1 is DFQATT, CDR2 SNEGSKA (reference sequence).

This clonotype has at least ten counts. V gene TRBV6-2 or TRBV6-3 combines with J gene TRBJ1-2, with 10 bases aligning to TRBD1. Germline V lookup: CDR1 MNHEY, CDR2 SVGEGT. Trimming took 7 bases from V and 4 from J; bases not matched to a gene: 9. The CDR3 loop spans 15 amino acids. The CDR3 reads CASTSPGQGSYGYTF. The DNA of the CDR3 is TGTGCCAGCACCTCACCGGGACAGGGGTCCTATGGCTACACCTTC.